A selection of T cell receptor beta chains follows, all from one sample in a study of shared clonotypes between healthy human individuals. Sequenced by immunoSEQ multiplex PCR; TCRdb stores in-frame clones only, minus some. The sample lists 400,000 to 600,000 clones; around 79% were seen once. The sample comprised PBMCs. The receptors were gathered from a woman aged 40 to 50 in good health. Some clones in this sample may be carry-over from other donors' samples. CDR3s include the opening cysteine and the closing phenylalanine or tryptophan. D genes are given only for firm matches. For some rows the clone size is stated as once, few or many, or as a class when expanded; others skip it.

d_call: TRBD1
j_call: TRBJ2-7
v_call: TRBV23-1
clone_size: .
cdr3_nt: TGCGCCAGCAGTACCCGGGACAGGGGGCCGTACGAGCAGTACTTC
cdr3_aa: CASSTRDRGPYEQYF

d_call: .
j_call: TRBJ2-6
v_call: TRBV5-4
clone_size: few
cdr3_nt: TGTGCCAGCAGCCTTGCGGGGACTGGGGCCAACGTCCTGACTTTC
cdr3_aa: CASSLAGTGANVLTF

d_call: .
j_call: TRBJ2-3
v_call: TRBV7-3
clone_size: .
cdr3_nt: TGTGCCAGCAGCTTAACCGCTAGCGCGGATACGCAGTATTTT
cdr3_aa: CASSLTASADTQYF

d_call: TRBD1
j_call: TRBJ2-7
v_call: TRBV27
clone_size: many
cdr3_nt: TGTGCCAGCAGGCGGACAGGGTTGAGCTCCTACGAGCAGTACTTC
cdr3_aa: CASRRTGLSSYEQYF

d_call: .
j_call: TRBJ2-7
v_call: TRBV7-8
clone_size: .
cdr3_nt: TGTGCCAGCAGCTTAGTAACACAAAGCTACGAGCAGTACTTC
cdr3_aa: CASSLVTQSYEQYF

d_call: .
j_call: TRBJ2-7
v_call: TRBV14
clone_size: once
cdr3_nt: TGTGCCAGCAGCCCGCAGGGTTTGGGAACCTACGAGCAGTACTTC
cdr3_aa: CASSPQGLGTYEQYF

d_call: .
j_call: TRBJ2-7
v_call: TRBV27
clone_size: .
cdr3_nt: TGTGCCAGCAGTTTATTACAGCAGTCCAGTTCGAACTACGAGCAGTACTTC
cdr3_aa: CASSLLQQSSSNYEQYF

d_call: TRBD2
j_call: TRBJ2-1
v_call: TRBV9
clone_size: .
cdr3_nt: TGTGCCAGCAGCCCGGGACTAGCGGGCCGCTACAATGAGCAGTTCTTC
cdr3_aa: CASSPGLAGRYNEQFF

d_call: .
j_call: TRBJ2-7
v_call: TRBV12-5
clone_size: few
cdr3_nt: TGTGCTAGTGGTCAAGAGGGGACTTGGGGGGAGCAGTACTTC
cdr3_aa: CASGQEGTWGEQYF

d_call: TRBD1
j_call: TRBJ1-3
v_call: TRBV18
clone_size: .
cdr3_nt: TGTGCCAGCTCACAGGGGACAGCTGGAAACACCATATATTTT
cdr3_aa: CASSQGTAGNTIYF

d_call: .
j_call: TRBJ2-4
v_call: TRBV14
clone_size: .
cdr3_nt: TGTGCCAGCAGCCAAGGCTTCTCGAACATTCAGTACTTC
cdr3_aa: CASSQGFSNIQYF

d_call: .
j_call: TRBJ1-1
v_call: TRBV5-1
clone_size: few
cdr3_nt: TGCGCCAGCAGCCTACAGGGCGGGAACACTGAAGCTTTCTTT
cdr3_aa: CASSLQGGNTEAFF

d_call: TRBD2
j_call: TRBJ2-5
v_call: TRBV5-6
clone_size: .
cdr3_nt: TGTGCCAGCAGCTTGTTGTCTAGCGGGAGACGAGAGACCCAGTACTTC
cdr3_aa: CASSLLSSGRRETQYF

d_call: TRBD1
j_call: TRBJ2-7
v_call: TRBV7-2
clone_size: .
cdr3_nt: TGTGCCAGCAGCTTCCGGGACAGGGGGCTTTACGAGCAGTACTTC
cdr3_aa: CASSFRDRGLYEQYF

d_call: .
j_call: TRBJ1-4
v_call: TRBV4-1
clone_size: .
cdr3_nt: TGCGCCAGCAGCACCACCGGGGGGGTAACTAATGAAAAACTGTTTTTT
cdr3_aa: CASSTTGGVTNEKLFF

d_call: TRBD2
j_call: TRBJ2-5
v_call: TRBV7-6
clone_size: .
cdr3_nt: TGTGCCAGCAGCCCCCGGGTAGCGGGGGCCGAGGGGACCCAGTACTTC
cdr3_aa: CASSPRVAGAEGTQYF

d_call: TRBD2
j_call: TRBJ2-1
v_call: TRBV7-9
clone_size: .
cdr3_nt: TGTGCCAGCAGCTTATTTAGCGGGAGAGCCAATGAGCAGTTCTTC
cdr3_aa: CASSLFSGRANEQFF

d_call: .
j_call: TRBJ1-4
v_call: TRBV19
clone_size: .
cdr3_nt: TGTGCCAGTAGTCCCCTGGACCGAGAAAAACTGTTTTTT
cdr3_aa: CASSPLDREKLFF

d_call: .
j_call: TRBJ2-7
v_call: TRBV5-5
clone_size: few
cdr3_nt: TGTGCCAGCAGCTTGGACAGAATCGCCAACGAGCAGTACTTC
cdr3_aa: CASSLDRIANEQYF

d_call: TRBD1
j_call: TRBJ2-5
v_call: TRBV2
clone_size: .
cdr3_nt: TGTGCCAGCAGACTCACAGGGGGCTTAGAGACCCAGTACTTC
cdr3_aa: CASRLTGGLETQYF

d_call: TRBD2
j_call: TRBJ2-7
v_call: TRBV7-2
clone_size: .
cdr3_nt: TGTGCCAGCAGCTTAGCTAGCGGGAGTCGCGAGCAGTACTTC
cdr3_aa: CASSLASGSREQYF

d_call: .
j_call: TRBJ2-5
v_call: TRBV7-9
clone_size: .
cdr3_nt: TGTGCCAGCAGCATGGACCGAGAGACCCAGTACTTC
cdr3_aa: CASSMDRETQYF

d_call: .
j_call: TRBJ1-1
v_call: TRBV19
clone_size: .
cdr3_nt: TGTGCCAGTAGTCCTGACAGAGGAGGAACTGAAGCTTTCTTT
cdr3_aa: CASSPDRGGTEAFF

d_call: TRBD1
j_call: TRBJ2-7
v_call: TRBV9
clone_size: .
cdr3_nt: TGTGCCAGCAGCGTGGGGACAGCCTACGAGCAGTACTTC
cdr3_aa: CASSVGTAYEQYF

d_call: TRBD1
j_call: TRBJ1-2
v_call: TRBV6-4
clone_size: .
cdr3_nt: TGTGCCAGCAGTGAAGAAGACCCGGGACAGAAAAACCTTAACTATGGCTACACCTTC
cdr3_aa: CASSEEDPGQKNLNYGYTF

d_call: TRBD1
j_call: TRBJ2-2
v_call: TRBV5-4
clone_size: .
cdr3_nt: TGTGCCAGCAGCTTGCGGGCAGGGGGTAGCGAGGAGCTGTTTTTT
cdr3_aa: CASSLRAGGSEELFF

d_call: TRBD1
j_call: TRBJ2-1
v_call: TRBV2
clone_size: .
cdr3_nt: TGTGCCAGCAGTGCCGACAGGGGGAACTACAATGAGCAGTTCTTC
cdr3_aa: CASSADRGNYNEQFF

d_call: TRBD1
j_call: TRBJ2-7
v_call: TRBV18
clone_size: .
cdr3_nt: TGTGCCAGCTCCCCCGGGACAGGGATCTACGAGCAGTACTTC
cdr3_aa: CASSPGTGIYEQYF

d_call: .
j_call: TRBJ1-2
v_call: TRBV7-2
clone_size: .
cdr3_nt: .
cdr3_aa: CASSLVAVGTF

d_call: TRBD2
j_call: TRBJ2-3
v_call: TRBV11-2
clone_size: once
cdr3_nt: TGTGCCAGCAGCGAGCGACTAGCGGGAGACTCAGATACGCAGTATTTT
cdr3_aa: CASSERLAGDSDTQYF

d_call: .
j_call: TRBJ1-2
v_call: TRBV29-1
clone_size: .
cdr3_nt: TGCAGCGTTGAAGTAGGGTATGACTATGGCTACACCTTC
cdr3_aa: CSVEVGYDYGYTF

d_call: TRBD2
j_call: TRBJ2-7
v_call: TRBV7-6
clone_size: .
cdr3_nt: TGTGCCAGCAGCTTAAGATCTTTGACTAGCGGGATCTCCTACGAGCAGTACTTC
cdr3_aa: CASSLRSLTSGISYEQYF

d_call: TRBD1
j_call: TRBJ1-6
v_call: TRBV4-3
clone_size: .
cdr3_nt: TGCGCCAGCAGCCACGGACAGGGAGATTCACCCCTCCACTTT
cdr3_aa: CASSHGQGDSPLHF

d_call: TRBD1
j_call: TRBJ1-2
v_call: TRBV6-1
clone_size: .
cdr3_nt: TGTGCCAGCAGTGATCAGGGGGCCAAGTATGGCTATGGCTACACCTTC
cdr3_aa: CASSDQGAKYGYGYTF

d_call: .
j_call: TRBJ2-3
v_call: TRBV4-2
clone_size: .
cdr3_nt: TGTGCCAGCAGCCTTGGGGGCGGGGACACAGATACGCAGTATTTT
cdr3_aa: CASSLGGGDTDTQYF

d_call: TRBD1
j_call: TRBJ1-3
v_call: TRBV5-5
clone_size: .
cdr3_nt: TGTGCCAGCAGCTTGGCGGGACAGGGGATCGACTCTGGAAACACCATATATTTT
cdr3_aa: CASSLAGQGIDSGNTIYF

d_call: .
j_call: TRBJ2-7
v_call: TRBV19
clone_size: .
cdr3_nt: TGTGCCAGTAGGTTTGCGGCTAGCGAATATTACGAGCAGTACTTC
cdr3_aa: CASRFAASEYYEQYF

d_call: .
j_call: TRBJ2-1
v_call: TRBV5-6
clone_size: few
cdr3_nt: TGTGCCAGCAGCTGGGGGCTAGCGGCCTACAATGAGCAGTTCTTC
cdr3_aa: CASSWGLAAYNEQFF

d_call: TRBD1
j_call: TRBJ1-1
v_call: TRBV19
clone_size: .
cdr3_nt: TGTGCCACAAAGGACAGGGTGAACACTGAAGCTTTCTTT
cdr3_aa: CATKDRVNTEAFF

d_call: TRBD1
j_call: TRBJ2-7
v_call: TRBV7-6
clone_size: .
cdr3_nt: TGTGCCAGCAGCCGGACAGGGGGCGGAGGCTACGAGCAGTACTTC
cdr3_aa: CASSRTGGGGYEQYF

d_call: TRBD2
j_call: TRBJ2-1
v_call: TRBV7-2
clone_size: .
cdr3_nt: TGTGCCAGCAGCTTAGGTAGCGGGAGTTGGAATGAGCAGTTCTTC
cdr3_aa: CASSLGSGSWNEQFF

d_call: TRBD2
j_call: TRBJ2-1
v_call: TRBV4-2
clone_size: .
cdr3_nt: TGTGCCAGCAGCCAAGATGGGCCAGCGGGGGCGATAAGCTCCTACAATGAGCAGTTCTTC
cdr3_aa: CASSQDGPAGAISSYNEQFF

d_call: .
j_call: TRBJ1-2
v_call: TRBV18
clone_size: .
cdr3_nt: TGTGCCAGCTCACCATCATCAGGGTCTAATGGCTACACCTTC
cdr3_aa: CASSPSSGSNGYTF

d_call: TRBD2
j_call: TRBJ2-7
v_call: TRBV5-1
clone_size: .
cdr3_nt: TGCGCCAGCAGCTTGGGAGGGTTAGCGGGAGTGTTGGAAGAGCAGTACTTC
cdr3_aa: CASSLGGLAGVLEEQYF

d_call: .
j_call: TRBJ2-2
v_call: TRBV14
clone_size: .
cdr3_nt: TGTGCCAGCAGCCCAACGGCGGGACTCGGGGAGCTGTTTTTT
cdr3_aa: CASSPTAGLGELFF

d_call: .
j_call: TRBJ1-2
v_call: TRBV2
clone_size: few
cdr3_nt: TGTGCCAGCAGTTGGGACGGACACTATGGCTACACCTTC
cdr3_aa: CASSWDGHYGYTF

d_call: .
j_call: TRBJ2-7
v_call: TRBV6-6
clone_size: many
cdr3_nt: TGTGCCAGCAGGAAGGGCGACGAGCAGTACTTC
cdr3_aa: CASRKGDEQYF

d_call: TRBD1
j_call: TRBJ2-2
v_call: TRBV6-5
clone_size: .
cdr3_nt: TGTGCCAGCAGACCCAGGGGGCACAACACCGGGGAGCTGTTTTTT
cdr3_aa: CASRPRGHNTGELFF

d_call: .
j_call: TRBJ2-3
v_call: TRBV19
clone_size: .
cdr3_nt: TGTGCCAGTAGTAGCGCGGGCACAGATACGCAGTATTTT
cdr3_aa: CASSSAGTDTQYF

d_call: .
j_call: TRBJ2-5
v_call: TRBV5-1
clone_size: .
cdr3_nt: TGCGCCAGCAGCTTGGGGGTCAGGTTGCTATACCAAGAGACCCAGTACTTC
cdr3_aa: CASSLGVRLLYQETQYF

d_call: TRBD2
j_call: TRBJ2-1
v_call: TRBV19
clone_size: once
cdr3_nt: TGTGCCAGTACCAAAGGTAGCGGGAGGGCCAATGAGCAGTTCTTC
cdr3_aa: CASTKGSGRANEQFF

d_call: .
j_call: TRBJ1-3
v_call: TRBV11-2
clone_size: .
cdr3_nt: TGTGCCAGCAGCCGACAGTACCGAAGCTCTGGAAACACCATATATTTT
cdr3_aa: CASSRQYRSSGNTIYF

d_call: .
j_call: TRBJ1-1
v_call: TRBV5-1
clone_size: .
cdr3_nt: TGCGCCAGCAGCTTGTTTATTCCCGGGGTTTATACTGAAGCTTTCTTT
cdr3_aa: CASSLFIPGVYTEAFF

d_call: .
j_call: TRBJ1-4
v_call: TRBV7-2
clone_size: .
cdr3_nt: TGTGCCAGCAGCCGCAAAGGGCGAACTAATGAAAAACTGTTTTTT
cdr3_aa: CASSRKGRTNEKLFF

d_call: .
j_call: TRBJ2-1
v_call: TRBV6-5
clone_size: .
cdr3_nt: TGTGCCAGCAGTTACCCGGGGGACTCCTACAATGAGCAGTTCTTC
cdr3_aa: CASSYPGDSYNEQFF

d_call: .
j_call: TRBJ1-1
v_call: TRBV27
clone_size: .
cdr3_nt: TGTGCCAGCAGTTTTCGGGATATGTACACTGAAGCTTTCTTT
cdr3_aa: CASSFRDMYTEAFF

d_call: TRBD2
j_call: TRBJ2-7
v_call: TRBV18
clone_size: few
cdr3_nt: TGTGCCAGCACCGGGCGGACTAGCGTCTCCTACGAGCAGTACTTC
cdr3_aa: CASTGRTSVSYEQYF

d_call: TRBD2
j_call: TRBJ2-5
v_call: TRBV5-4
clone_size: .
cdr3_nt: TGTGCCAGCAGCTCCCCTAGCGGGATCCAAGAGACCCAGTACTTC
cdr3_aa: CASSSPSGIQETQYF

d_call: .
j_call: TRBJ2-2
v_call: TRBV5-1
clone_size: .
cdr3_nt: TGCGCCAGCAGCCCGGACTCGAACACCGGGGAGCTGTTTTTT
cdr3_aa: CASSPDSNTGELFF